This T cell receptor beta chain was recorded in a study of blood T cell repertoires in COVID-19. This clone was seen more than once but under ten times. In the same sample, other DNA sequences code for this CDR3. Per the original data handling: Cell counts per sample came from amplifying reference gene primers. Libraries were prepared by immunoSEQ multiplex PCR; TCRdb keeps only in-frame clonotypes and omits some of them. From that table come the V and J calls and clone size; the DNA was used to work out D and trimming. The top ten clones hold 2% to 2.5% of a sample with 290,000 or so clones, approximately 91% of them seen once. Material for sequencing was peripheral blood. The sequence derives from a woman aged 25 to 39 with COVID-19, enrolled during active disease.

CDR3 amino acids: CASSSGLAGGRYEQYF. Here the CDR3 DNA reads TGTGCCAGCAGCTCGGGACTAGCGGGAGGAAGATACGAGCAGTACTTC. The chain carries TRBV7-6 and TRBJ2-7; 15 bases align to TRBD2. With V trimmed by 4 bases and J by 4 bases, 5 bases remained unmatched. CDR3 length equals 16 residues. Germline assignment: CDR1 SGHVS and CDR2 FNYEAQ.